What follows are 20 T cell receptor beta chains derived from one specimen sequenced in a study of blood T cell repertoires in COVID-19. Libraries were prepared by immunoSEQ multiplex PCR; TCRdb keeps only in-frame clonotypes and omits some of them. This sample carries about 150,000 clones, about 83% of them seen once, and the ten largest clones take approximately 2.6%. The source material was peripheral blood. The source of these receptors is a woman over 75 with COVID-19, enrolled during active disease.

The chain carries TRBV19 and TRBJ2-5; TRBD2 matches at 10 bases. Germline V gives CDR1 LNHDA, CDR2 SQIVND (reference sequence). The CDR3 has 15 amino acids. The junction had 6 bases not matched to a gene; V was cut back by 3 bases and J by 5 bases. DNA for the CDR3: TGTGCCAGTAGTATGAGCGGGGGGGAGGGCGAGACCCAGTACTTC. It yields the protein CASSMSGGEGETQYF.

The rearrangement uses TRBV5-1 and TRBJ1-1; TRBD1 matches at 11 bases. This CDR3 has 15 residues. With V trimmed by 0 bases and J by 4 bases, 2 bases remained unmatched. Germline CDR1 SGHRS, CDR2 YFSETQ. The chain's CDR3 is CASSLAGTGGTEAFF. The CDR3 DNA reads TGCGCCAGCAGCTTGGCTGGGACAGGGGGCACTGAAGCTTTCTTT.

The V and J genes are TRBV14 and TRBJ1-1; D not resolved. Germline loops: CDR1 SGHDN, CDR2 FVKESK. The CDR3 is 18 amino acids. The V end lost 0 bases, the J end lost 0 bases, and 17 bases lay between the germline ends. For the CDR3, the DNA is TGTGCCAGCAGCCAAGACCTACTCGGTCTGGGCGTGAACACTGAAGCTTTCTTT. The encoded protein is CASSQDLLGLGVNTEAFF.

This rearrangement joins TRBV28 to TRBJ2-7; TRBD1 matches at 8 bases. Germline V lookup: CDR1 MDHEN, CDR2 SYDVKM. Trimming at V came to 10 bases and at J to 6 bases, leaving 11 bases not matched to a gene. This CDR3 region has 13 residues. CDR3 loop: CAIIPDRGGEQYF. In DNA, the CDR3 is TGTGCCATTATCCCCGACAGGGGAGGCGAGCAGTACTTC.

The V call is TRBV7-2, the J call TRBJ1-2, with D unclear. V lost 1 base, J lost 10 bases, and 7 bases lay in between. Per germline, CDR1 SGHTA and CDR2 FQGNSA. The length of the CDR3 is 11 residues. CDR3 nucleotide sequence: TGTGCCAGCAGCTTAGTGGGCCCCTACACCTTC. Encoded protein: CASSLVGPYTF.

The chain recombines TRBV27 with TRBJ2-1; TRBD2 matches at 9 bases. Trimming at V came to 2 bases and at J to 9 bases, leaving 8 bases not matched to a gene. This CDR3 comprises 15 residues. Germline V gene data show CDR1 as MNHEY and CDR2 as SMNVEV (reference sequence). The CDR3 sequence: CASSLVAGGQGEQFF. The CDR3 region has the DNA TGTGCCAGCAGTTTAGTGGCGGGAGGGCAGGGTGAGCAGTTCTTC.

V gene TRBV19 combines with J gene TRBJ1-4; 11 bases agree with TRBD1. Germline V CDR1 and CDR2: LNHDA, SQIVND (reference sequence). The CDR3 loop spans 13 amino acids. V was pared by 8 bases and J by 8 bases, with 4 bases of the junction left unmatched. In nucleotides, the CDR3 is TGTGCCAGTGCCGGGACAGGGGGAGAAAAACTGTTTTTT. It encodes CASAGTGGEKLFF.

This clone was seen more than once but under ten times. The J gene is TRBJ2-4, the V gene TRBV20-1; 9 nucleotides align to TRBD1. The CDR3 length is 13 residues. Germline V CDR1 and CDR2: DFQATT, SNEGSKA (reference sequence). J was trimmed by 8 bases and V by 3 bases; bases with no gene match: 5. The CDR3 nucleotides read TGCAGTGCTAGTAAGGACAGGGGTTACATTCAGTACTTC. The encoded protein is CSASKDRGYIQYF.

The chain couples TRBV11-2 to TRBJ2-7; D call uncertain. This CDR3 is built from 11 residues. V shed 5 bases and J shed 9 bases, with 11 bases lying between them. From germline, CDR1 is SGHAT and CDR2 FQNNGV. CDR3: CASSHRPGQYF. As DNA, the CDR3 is TGTGCCAGCAGCCACCGTCCAGGGCAGTACTTC.

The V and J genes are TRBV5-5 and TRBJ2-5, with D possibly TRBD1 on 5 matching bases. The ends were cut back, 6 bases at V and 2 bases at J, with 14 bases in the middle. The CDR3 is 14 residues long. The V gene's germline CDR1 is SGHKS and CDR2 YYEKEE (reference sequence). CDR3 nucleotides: TGTGCCAGCATCCACCTAAGGGGTCAAGAGACCCAGTACTTC. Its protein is CASIHLRGQETQYF.

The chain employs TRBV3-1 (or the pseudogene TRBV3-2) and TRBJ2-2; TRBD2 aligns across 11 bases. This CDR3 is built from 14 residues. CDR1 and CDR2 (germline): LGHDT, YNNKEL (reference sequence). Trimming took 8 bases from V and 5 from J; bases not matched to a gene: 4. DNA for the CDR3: TGTGCCAGCGTAGCGGGAGGGCGGACCGGGGAGCTGTTTTTT. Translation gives CASVAGGRTGELFF.

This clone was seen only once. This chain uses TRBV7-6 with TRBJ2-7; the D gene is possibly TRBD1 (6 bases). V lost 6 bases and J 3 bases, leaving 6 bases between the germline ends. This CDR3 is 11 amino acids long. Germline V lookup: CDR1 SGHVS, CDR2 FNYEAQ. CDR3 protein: CASRQGYEQYF. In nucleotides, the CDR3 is TGTGCCAGCAGACAGGGCTACGAGCAGTACTTC.

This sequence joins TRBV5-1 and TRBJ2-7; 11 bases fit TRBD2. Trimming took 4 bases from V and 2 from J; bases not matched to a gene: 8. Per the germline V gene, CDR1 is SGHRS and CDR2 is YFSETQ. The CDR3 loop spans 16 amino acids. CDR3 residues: CASSVTLAGATYEQYF. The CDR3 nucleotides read TGCGCCAGCAGCGTGACACTAGCGGGAGCCACCTACGAGCAGTACTTC.

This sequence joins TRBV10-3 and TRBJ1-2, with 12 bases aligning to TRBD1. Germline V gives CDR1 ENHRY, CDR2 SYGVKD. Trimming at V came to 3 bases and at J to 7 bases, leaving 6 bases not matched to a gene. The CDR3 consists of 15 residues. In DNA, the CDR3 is TGTGCCATCAGTGACTGGGACAGGGGGCCAGCTGGCTACACCTTC. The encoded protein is CAISDWDRGPAGYTF.

The CDR3 DNA is TGTGCCATCAGTGAGGGACTAAGTCAAGAGACCCAGTACTTC. Protein product: CAISEGLSQETQYF. The chain links TRBV10-3 to TRBJ2-5; perhaps TRBD2 as D (6 bases). Trimming shortened V by 2 bases and J by 2 bases, and 9 bases separated the two germline ends. The CDR3 totals 14 residues. CDR1 ENHRY and CDR2 SYGVKD come from the germline V gene.

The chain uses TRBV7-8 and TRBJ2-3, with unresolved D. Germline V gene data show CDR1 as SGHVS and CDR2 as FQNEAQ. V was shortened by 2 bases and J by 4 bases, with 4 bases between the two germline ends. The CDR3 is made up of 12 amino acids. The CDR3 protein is CASSLLSDTQYF. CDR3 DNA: TGTGCCAGCAGCTTATTATCAGATACGCAGTATTTT.

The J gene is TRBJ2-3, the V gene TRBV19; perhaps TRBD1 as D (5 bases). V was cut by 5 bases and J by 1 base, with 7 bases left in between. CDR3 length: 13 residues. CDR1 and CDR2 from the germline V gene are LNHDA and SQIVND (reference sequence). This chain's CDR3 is CASSGAGTDTQYF. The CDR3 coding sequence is TGTGCCAGTAGTGGGGCGGGCACAGATACGCAGTATTTT.

The chain's CDR3 is CASSQDYVGAQQGKNRDTDTQYF. The CDR3 coding sequence is TGTGCCAGCAGCCAAGATTATGTAGGGGCGCAGCAGGGGAAGAACAGAGACACAGATACGCAGTATTTT. The chain is built from TRBV14 and TRBJ2-3; a possible D gene is TRBD1 (6 bases). Per germline, CDR1 SGHDN and CDR2 FVKESK. This CDR3 region has 23 residues. The ends were cut back, 0 bases at V and 2 bases at J, with 33 bases in the middle.

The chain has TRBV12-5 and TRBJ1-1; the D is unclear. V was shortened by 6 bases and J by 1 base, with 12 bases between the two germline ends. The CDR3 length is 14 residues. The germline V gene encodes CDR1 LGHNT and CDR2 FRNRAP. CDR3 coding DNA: TGTGCTAGTGGCCTCCCAGTCCCGAACACTGAAGCTTTCTTT. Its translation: CASGLPVPNTEAFF.

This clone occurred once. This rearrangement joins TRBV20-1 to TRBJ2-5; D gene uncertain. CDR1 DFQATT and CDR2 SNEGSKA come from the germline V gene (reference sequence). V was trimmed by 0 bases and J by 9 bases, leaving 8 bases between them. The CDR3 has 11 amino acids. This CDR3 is CSAREMGPQYF. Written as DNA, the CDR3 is TGCAGTGCTAGAGAAATGGGCCCCCAGTACTTC.